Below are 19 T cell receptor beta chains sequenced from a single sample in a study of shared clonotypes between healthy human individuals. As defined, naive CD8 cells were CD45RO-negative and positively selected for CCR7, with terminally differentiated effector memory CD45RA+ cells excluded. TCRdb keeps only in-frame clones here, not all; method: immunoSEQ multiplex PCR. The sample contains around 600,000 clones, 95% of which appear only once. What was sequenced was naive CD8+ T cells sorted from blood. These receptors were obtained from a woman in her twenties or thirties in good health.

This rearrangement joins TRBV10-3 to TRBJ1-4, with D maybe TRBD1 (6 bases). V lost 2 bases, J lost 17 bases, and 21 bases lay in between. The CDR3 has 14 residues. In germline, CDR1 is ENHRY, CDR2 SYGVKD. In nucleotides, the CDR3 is TGTGCCATCAGTGAGGGGACACAGGGCCACCGGGAATTTTTT. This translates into CAISEGTQGHREFF.

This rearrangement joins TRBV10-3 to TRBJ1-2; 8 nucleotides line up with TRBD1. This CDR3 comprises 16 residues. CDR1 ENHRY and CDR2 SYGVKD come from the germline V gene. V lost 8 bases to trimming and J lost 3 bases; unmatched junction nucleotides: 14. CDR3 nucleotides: TGTGCCATCGAACGTGACAGGGGCTATAAGGACTATGGCTACACCTTC. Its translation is CAIERDRGYKDYGYTF.

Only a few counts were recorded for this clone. CDR3 residues: CAISESWGRDYGYTF. For the CDR3, the DNA is TGTGCCATCAGTGAGTCTTGGGGCAGGGACTATGGCTACACCTTC. The chain joins TRBV10-3 to TRBJ1-2; TRBD1 might be the D (5 bases). The CDR3 consists of 15 residues. Germline V gene data show CDR1 as ENHRY and CDR2 as SYGVKD. V dropped 0 bases and J dropped 3 bases, with 11 bases sitting between them.

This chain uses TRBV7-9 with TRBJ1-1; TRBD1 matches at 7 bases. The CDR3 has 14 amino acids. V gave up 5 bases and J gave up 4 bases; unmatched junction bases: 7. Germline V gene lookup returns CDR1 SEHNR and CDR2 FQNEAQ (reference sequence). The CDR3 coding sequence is TGTGCCAGCAGCCCCTCAGGGGGGATCACTGAAGCTTTCTTT. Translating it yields CASSPSGGITEAFF.

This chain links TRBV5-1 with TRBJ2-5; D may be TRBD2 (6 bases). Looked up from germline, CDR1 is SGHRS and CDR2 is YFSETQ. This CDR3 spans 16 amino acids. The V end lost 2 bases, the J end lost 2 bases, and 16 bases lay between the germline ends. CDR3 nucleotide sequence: TGCGCCAGCAGCTTCTCTCTTGCTAGCGAGCAAGAGACCCAGTACTTC. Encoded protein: CASSFSLASEQETQYF.

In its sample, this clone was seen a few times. CDR3 DNA: TGTGCCAGCAGGTTAGACAGGGACACTGAAGCTTTCTTT. Residues: CASRLDRDTEAFF. The rearrangement joins TRBV2 to TRBJ1-1; 7 bases map to TRBD1. With V trimmed by 6 bases and J by 3 bases, 4 bases remained unmatched. In germline, CDR1 is SNHLY, CDR2 FYNNEI. The CDR3 length is 13 residues.

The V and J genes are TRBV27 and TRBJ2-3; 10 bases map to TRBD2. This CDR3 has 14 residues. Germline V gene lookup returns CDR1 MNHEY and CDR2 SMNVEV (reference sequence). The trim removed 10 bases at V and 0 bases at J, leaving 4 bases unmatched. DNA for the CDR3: TGTGCCACATCACTAGCGGGAAGCACAGATACGCAGTATTTT. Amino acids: CATSLAGSTDTQYF.

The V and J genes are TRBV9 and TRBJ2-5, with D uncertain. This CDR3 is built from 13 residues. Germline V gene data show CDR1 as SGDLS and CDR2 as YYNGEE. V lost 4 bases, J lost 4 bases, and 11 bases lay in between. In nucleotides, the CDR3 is TGTGCCAGCAGCTCTTCGCGGACAGAGACCCAGTACTTC. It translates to CASSSSRTETQYF.

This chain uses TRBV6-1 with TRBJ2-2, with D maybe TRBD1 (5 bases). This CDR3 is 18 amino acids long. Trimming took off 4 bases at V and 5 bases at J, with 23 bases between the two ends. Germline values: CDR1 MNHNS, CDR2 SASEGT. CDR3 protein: CASSANRVGRASTGELFF. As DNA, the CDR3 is TGTGCCAGCAGTGCGAATCGAGTGGGCAGGGCCTCTACCGGGGAGCTGTTTTTT.

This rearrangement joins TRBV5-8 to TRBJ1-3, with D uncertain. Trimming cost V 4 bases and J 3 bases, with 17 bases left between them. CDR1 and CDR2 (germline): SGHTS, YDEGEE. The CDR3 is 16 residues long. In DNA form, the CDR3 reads TGTGCCAGCAGCCTGGTCTACGGGCCTCTTGGAAACACCATATATTTT. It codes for CASSLVYGPLGNTIYF.

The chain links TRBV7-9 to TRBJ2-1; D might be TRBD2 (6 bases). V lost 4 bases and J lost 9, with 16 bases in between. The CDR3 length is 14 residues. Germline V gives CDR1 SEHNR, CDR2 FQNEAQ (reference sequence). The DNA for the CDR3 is TGTGCCAGCAGCTCGACTAGGCAGTCCATTGAGCAGTTCTTC. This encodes CASSSTRQSIEQFF.

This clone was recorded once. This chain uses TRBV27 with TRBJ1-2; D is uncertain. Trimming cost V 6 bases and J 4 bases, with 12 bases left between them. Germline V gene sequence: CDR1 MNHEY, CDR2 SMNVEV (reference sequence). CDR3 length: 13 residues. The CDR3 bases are TGTGCCAGCAGCTCGGACGGCTTCTATGGCTACACCTTC. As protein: CASSSDGFYGYTF.

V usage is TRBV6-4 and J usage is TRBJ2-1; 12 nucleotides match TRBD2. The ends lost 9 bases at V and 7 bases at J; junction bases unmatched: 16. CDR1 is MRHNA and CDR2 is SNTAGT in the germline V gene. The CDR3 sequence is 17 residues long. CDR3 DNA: TGTGCCAGATCTACTAGCGGGAGGTTTCCCCCTCTGAATGAGCAGTTCTTC. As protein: CARSTSGRFPPLNEQFF.

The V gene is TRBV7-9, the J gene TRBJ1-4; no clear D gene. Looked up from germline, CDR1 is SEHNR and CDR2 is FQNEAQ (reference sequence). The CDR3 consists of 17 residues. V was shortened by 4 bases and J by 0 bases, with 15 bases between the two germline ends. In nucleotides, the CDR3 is TGTGCCAGCAGCTCCGGGCCTCCAGCTGCAACTAATGAAAAACTGTTTTTT. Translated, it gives CASSSGPPAATNEKLFF.

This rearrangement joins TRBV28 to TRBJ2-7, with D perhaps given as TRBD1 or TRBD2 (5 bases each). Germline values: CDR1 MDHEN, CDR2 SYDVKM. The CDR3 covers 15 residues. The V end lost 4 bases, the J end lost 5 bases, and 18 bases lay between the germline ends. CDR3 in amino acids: CASSSLTVEEDEQYF. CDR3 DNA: TGTGCCAGCAGTTCCTTGACAGTGGAGGAGGACGAGCAGTACTTC.

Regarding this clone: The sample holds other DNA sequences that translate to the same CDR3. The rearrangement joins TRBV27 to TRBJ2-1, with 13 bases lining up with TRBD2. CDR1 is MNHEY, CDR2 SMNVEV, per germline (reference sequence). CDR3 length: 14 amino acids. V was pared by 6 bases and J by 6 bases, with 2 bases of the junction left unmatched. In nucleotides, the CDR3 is TGTGCCAGCAGACTAGCGGGAGGGCCCAATGAGCAGTTCTTC. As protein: CASRLAGGPNEQFF.

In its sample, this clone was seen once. In DNA form, the CDR3 reads TGTGCCAGTAGTATTGGTGAGACTAGCACAGATACGCAGTATTTT. Its protein is CASSIGETSTDTQYF. The V call is TRBV19, the J call TRBJ2-3; D unclear. Trimming took 3 bases from V and 0 from J, leaving 10 bases between them. This CDR3 comprises 15 residues. Germline V lookup: CDR1 LNHDA, CDR2 SQIVND (reference sequence).

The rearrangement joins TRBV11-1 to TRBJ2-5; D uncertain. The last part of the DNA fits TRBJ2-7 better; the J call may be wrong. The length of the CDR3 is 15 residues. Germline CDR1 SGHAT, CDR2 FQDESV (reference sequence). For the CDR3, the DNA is TGTGCCAGCAGCCCAGGTCCGTCTAGCTCCTACGAGCAGTACTTC. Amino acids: CASSPGPSSSYEQYF.

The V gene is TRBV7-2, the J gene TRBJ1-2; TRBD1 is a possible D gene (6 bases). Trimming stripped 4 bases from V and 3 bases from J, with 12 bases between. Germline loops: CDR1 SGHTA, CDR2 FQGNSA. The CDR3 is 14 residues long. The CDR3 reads CASSSDRGHYGYTF. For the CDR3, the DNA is TGTGCCAGCAGCTCAGATCGGGGGCACTATGGCTACACCTTC.